This T cell receptor beta chain was captured by sequencing in a study of control samples from healthy donors and cancer patients (TCRdb year 2020). V sheds 0 bases and J sheds 13 bases, leaving 15 bases between their ends. The germline V gene supplies CDR1 MNHNS and CDR2 SASEGT. The CDR3 runs 13 residues from the cysteine to the phenylalanine. Of the read, only the CDR3 DNA is kept; its 39 bases are in frame from base 1. Library method: the immunoSEQ multiplex PCR assay. In TCRdb, the immuneACCESS table is reduced to in-frame sequences with V and J assigned. These tables do not hold every clone; where another copy was compared, an unresolved V gene accounts for under half, and the others remain unexplained. The sample includes approximately 46,000 clones, with more than 90% observed a single time. The top ten clones comprise under 0.95% of the sample. Concerning this clone: Which antigen it targets is not known. Base-call qualities are not available, and no considerably larger clone is one nucleotide away. Additional DNA sequences in this sample encode the identical CDR3.

The sequenced sample consisted of PBMCs. The rearrangement joined TRBV6-1 to TRBJ1-2; tentative D gene TRBD1, with 5 bases matching. The source is a man younger than 45 with colorectal cancer. The CDR3 region reads CASSEALRGETTF. The DNA is as follows: TGTGCCAGCAGTGAAGCGTTACGAGGGGAAACCACCTTC.